In this sample, the clone carrying this T cell receptor (beta chain) turned up a few times. The antigen is not known. TCRdb reanalysed the 5' RACE reads using MiXCR and keeps one entry per CDR3 protein. The repertoire holds hundreds of thousands of distinct CDR3 sequences, with 20% to 25% as singletons. This specimen belongs to a study of T cells after yellow fever vaccination. Notes on the study in general: The study noted that FACS-sorted repertoires could contain abundant clonotypes contaminating from the bulk population.

Germline-derived CDR1 and CDR2 are SGHAT and FQNNGV. The CDR3 loop spans 18 amino acids. V was trimmed by 5 bases and J by 2 bases, leaving 23 bases between them. The origin of this receptor is a man aged 18 to 30 who received the YFV17D yellow fever vaccine. Here the sequenced sample was PBMCs, taken around 3 weeks after the first yellow fever vaccination. This sequence joins TRBV11-2 and TRBJ2-3, with D perhaps TRBD2 (6 bases). CDR3 loop: CASSPLGSRGELTDTQYF. The CDR3 DNA follows: TGTGCCAGCAGCCCCCTCGGCTCACGCGGGGAGCTCACAGATACGCAGTATTTT.